This T cell receptor (beta chain) is from a study of cytomegalovirus exposure and HLA in healthy donors. PCR involved 60 Vbeta and 13 Jbeta primers. Libraries were prepared by immunoSEQ multiplex PCR; TCRdb keeps only in-frame clonotypes and omits some of them. The table shows about 190,000 clones, with roughly 80% occurring only once. The CDR3 is 11 residues long. V gave up 5 bases and J gave up 5 bases, with 4 bases separating them. In germline, CDR1 is MDHEN, CDR2 SYDVKM. A few counts support this clone. The target antigen is unknown. Findings of the study overall: Researchers reported in a later analysis that common viral pathogens appeared linked to several top clusters.

Sequencing was done on a sample of PBMCs. This receptor was obtained from a male donor in good health and CMV-seronegative. The J gene is TRBJ1-3, the V gene TRBV28, with D hard to call. The CDR3 region is CASSNRNTIYF. DNA of the CDR3: TGTGCCAGCAGTAACAGAAACACCATATATTTT.